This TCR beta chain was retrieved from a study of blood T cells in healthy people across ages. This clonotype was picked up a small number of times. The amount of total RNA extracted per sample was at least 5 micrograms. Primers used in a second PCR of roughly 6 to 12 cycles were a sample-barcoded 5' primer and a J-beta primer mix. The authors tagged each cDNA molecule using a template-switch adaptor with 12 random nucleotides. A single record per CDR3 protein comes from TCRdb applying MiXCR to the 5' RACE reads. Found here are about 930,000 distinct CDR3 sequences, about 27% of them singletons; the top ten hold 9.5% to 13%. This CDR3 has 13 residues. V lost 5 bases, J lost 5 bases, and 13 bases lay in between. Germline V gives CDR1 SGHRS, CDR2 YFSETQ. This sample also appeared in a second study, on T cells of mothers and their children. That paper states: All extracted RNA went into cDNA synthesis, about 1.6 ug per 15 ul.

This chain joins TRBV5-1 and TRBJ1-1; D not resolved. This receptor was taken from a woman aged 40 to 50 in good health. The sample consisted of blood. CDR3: CASRRTRGTEAFF. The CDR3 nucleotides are TGCGCCAGCAGACGTACCCGAGGAACTGAAGCTTTCTTT.